This T cell receptor (beta chain) was identified in a study of T cells after yellow fever vaccination. Per the germline V gene, CDR1 is SGHRS and CDR2 is YFSETQ. The CDR3 runs to 15 residues. Trimming pared 5 bases from V and 0 bases from J, leaving 12 bases between. TCRdb re-called the 5' RACE reads through MiXCR, storing one row per CDR3 protein. The table lists about 550,000 distinct CDR3 sequences, about a fifth of them singletons, with 14% in the top ten. V is TRBV5-1 and J is TRBJ2-1; D gene unclear. The specimen comprised PBMCs, sampled 15 days after the yellow fever booster vaccination. The clonotype comes from a man aged 25 to 45 who received the YFV17D yellow fever vaccine. The CDR3, as DNA: TGCGCCAGCAGGGGTCTGGAGAGCTCCTACAATGAGCAGTTCTTC. It is translated as CASRGLESSYNEQFF.